This is a list of T cell receptor beta chains from one sample in a study of cytomegalovirus exposure and HLA in healthy donors. Only in-frame clones appear in the TCRdb table, and some are missing; sequencing was by immunoSEQ multiplex PCR. The sample lists over 150,000 clones, roughly 77% seen once, with roughly 2.6% in the top ten. Sequenced: PBMCs. The receptor set was obtained from a woman aged 40 to 50 in good health and CMV-seropositive. The CDR3 runs from the conserved cysteine through the conserved F or W. The order of the fields is CDR3 DNA, CDR3 protein, D gene, clone size, V gene, J gene. D genes are given only for firm matches. Clone size is shown for a subset of rows, as once, few, many or a class of expanded clone.

CDR3nt: TGTGCCAGTAGTATAAGCGGGGGGCCAAAAGAGACCCAGTACTTC
CDR3aa: CASSISGGPKETQYF
d_gene: TRBD2
abundance: NA
v_gene: TRBV19
j_gene: TRBJ2-5

CDR3nt: TGTGCCAGCAGCCCTGAAGGGGGGGCTCGGAGCACTGAAGCTTTCTTT
CDR3aa: CASSPEGGARSTEAFF
d_gene: NA
abundance: NA
v_gene: TRBV7-8
j_gene: TRBJ1-1

CDR3nt: TGTGCCAGCAGCTTTGGGCCGAAGGTAGAGGAGACCCAGTACTTC
CDR3aa: CASSFGPKVEETQYF
d_gene: NA
abundance: NA
v_gene: TRBV11-2
j_gene: TRBJ2-5

CDR3nt: TGTGCCAGCAGTCCTAGGACAGGATCTAATTCACCCCTCCACTTT
CDR3aa: CASSPRTGSNSPLHF
d_gene: TRBD1
abundance: NA
v_gene: TRBV28
j_gene: TRBJ1-6

CDR3nt: TGCGCCAGCAGCATCGGGGGGCTAGGAGGAACCCAGTACTTC
CDR3aa: CASSIGGLGGTQYF
d_gene: NA
abundance: NA
v_gene: TRBV5-1
j_gene: TRBJ2-5

CDR3nt: TGTGCCAGCAGCTTGGGCAGTACGAACACTGAAGCTTTCTTT
CDR3aa: CASSLGSTNTEAFF
d_gene: NA
abundance: few
v_gene: TRBV7-2
j_gene: TRBJ1-1

CDR3nt: TGTGCCAGCAGCTTCGACAGGGAACTTTACGAGCAGTACTTC
CDR3aa: CASSFDRELYEQYF
d_gene: TRBD1
abundance: NA
v_gene: TRBV7-2
j_gene: TRBJ2-7

CDR3nt: TGTGCCAGCAGTGGACAGGGGTTTAACTATGGCTACACCTTC
CDR3aa: CASSGQGFNYGYTF
d_gene: TRBD1
abundance: once
v_gene: TRBV6-1
j_gene: TRBJ1-2

CDR3nt: TGTGCCAGCAGCTTAGTGGGGGGGAACACCGGGGAGCTGTTTTTT
CDR3aa: CASSLVGGNTGELFF
d_gene: NA
abundance: once
v_gene: TRBV7-2
j_gene: TRBJ2-2

CDR3nt: TGTGCCAGCAGCTTCCGGGACAGCCTAGGCTACACCTTC
CDR3aa: CASSFRDSLGYTF
d_gene: TRBD1
abundance: NA
v_gene: TRBV27
j_gene: TRBJ1-2

CDR3nt: TGCGCCAGCAGCCAAGATTTAGCAAGCAATCAGCCCCAGCATTTT
CDR3aa: CASSQDLASNQPQHF
d_gene: NA
abundance: NA
v_gene: TRBV4-3
j_gene: TRBJ1-5

CDR3nt: TGCGCCAGCAGCTTGGACAACAATCAGCCCCAGCATTTT
CDR3aa: CASSLDNNQPQHF
d_gene: NA
abundance: NA
v_gene: TRBV5-1
j_gene: TRBJ1-5

CDR3nt: TGTGCCAGCAGCTTCGGACAGGGGGGGACCCAGCCCCAGCATTTT
CDR3aa: CASSFGQGGTQPQHF
d_gene: TRBD1
abundance: NA
v_gene: TRBV7-2
j_gene: TRBJ1-5

CDR3nt: TGTGCCAGCAGCTTAGAATCTACAGCCTACAATGAAAAACTGTTTTTT
CDR3aa: CASSLESTAYNEKLFF
d_gene: NA
abundance: NA
v_gene: TRBV7-2
j_gene: TRBJ1-4

CDR3nt: TGTGCCAGCAGCCAAGTGGGGGGGGCAGTGGACTATGGCTACACCTTC
CDR3aa: CASSQVGGAVDYGYTF
d_gene: NA
abundance: NA
v_gene: TRBV4-2
j_gene: TRBJ1-2

CDR3nt: TGTGCCACCTCGACAGGGGTATCTCAGCCCCAGCATTTT
CDR3aa: CATSTGVSQPQHF
d_gene: TRBD1
abundance: few
v_gene: TRBV19
j_gene: TRBJ1-5

CDR3nt: TGTGCCAGCAGTTTTAAGGGACAGACAACAGGGGCCAACGTCCTGACTTTC
CDR3aa: CASSFKGQTTGANVLTF
d_gene: TRBD1
abundance: NA
v_gene: TRBV27
j_gene: TRBJ2-6

CDR3nt: TGCGCCAGCACTGGGCTACGTAAATCCGAGCAGTACTTC
CDR3aa: CASTGLRKSEQYF
d_gene: NA
abundance: NA
v_gene: TRBV10-1
j_gene: TRBJ2-7

CDR3nt: TGTGCCAGCAGTTACCAGGGCGGGGCTGAAGCTTTCTTT
CDR3aa: CASSYQGGAEAFF
d_gene: NA
abundance: NA
v_gene: TRBV6-6
j_gene: TRBJ1-1

CDR3nt: TGTTCCAGCAGCTTGGCAGGGTACGAGCAGTACTTC
CDR3aa: CSSSLAGYEQYF
d_gene: NA
abundance: NA
v_gene: TRBV7-9
j_gene: TRBJ2-7

CDR3nt: TGTGCCAGCAGTACCCAGCGGGGTCCCAATGAGCAGTTCTTC
CDR3aa: CASSTQRGPNEQFF
d_gene: TRBD2
abundance: NA
v_gene: TRBV27
j_gene: TRBJ2-1

CDR3nt: TGTGCCAGTAGTATCGAAGGGAGCTCTGGAAACACCATATATTTT
CDR3aa: CASSIEGSSGNTIYF
d_gene: NA
abundance: once
v_gene: TRBV19
j_gene: TRBJ1-3

CDR3nt: TGTGCCAGTAGTCTGAAGCATCAGCCCCAGCATTTT
CDR3aa: CASSLKHQPQHF
d_gene: NA
abundance: few
v_gene: TRBV19
j_gene: TRBJ1-5

CDR3nt: TGTGCCAGCAGCTCCCGACAGGAGCCTCGCACTGGGGCCAACGTCCTGACTTTC
CDR3aa: CASSSRQEPRTGANVLTF
d_gene: NA
abundance: once
v_gene: TRBV5-6
j_gene: TRBJ2-6

CDR3nt: TGTGCCACCAGCAGAGCGGGGGGGAGGGCAGATACGCAGTATTTT
CDR3aa: CATSRAGGRADTQYF
d_gene: TRBD2
abundance: NA
v_gene: TRBV15
j_gene: TRBJ2-3

CDR3nt: TGTGCCAGCAGCTTGGCGCGAATAAGCAATCAGCCCCAGCATTTT
CDR3aa: CASSLARISNQPQHF
d_gene: NA
abundance: few
v_gene: TRBV5-6
j_gene: TRBJ1-5

CDR3nt: TGTGCCAGCAGCGTGGCCTTGGAGACGAGCTCCTACGAGCAGTACTTC
CDR3aa: CASSVALETSSYEQYF
d_gene: NA
abundance: NA
v_gene: TRBV9
j_gene: TRBJ2-7

CDR3nt: TGTGCCAGCAGCTCGCTCGGGACTCGAGGGCAAGTCCCCTACGAGCAGTACTTC
CDR3aa: CASSSLGTRGQVPYEQYF
d_gene: NA
abundance: once
v_gene: TRBV7-2
j_gene: TRBJ2-7

CDR3nt: TGTGCCAGCTCACCGTCAGTTAATCGGAACACTGAAGCTTTCTTT
CDR3aa: CASSPSVNRNTEAFF
d_gene: NA
abundance: NA
v_gene: TRBV18
j_gene: TRBJ1-1

CDR3nt: TGTGCCATCAGTGATGACAGCAAGACCACTGAAGCTTTCTTT
CDR3aa: CAISDDSKTTEAFF
d_gene: NA
abundance: few
v_gene: TRBV10-3
j_gene: TRBJ1-1

CDR3nt: TGTGCCTGGAGTTTAAATAATTCACCCCTCCACTTT
CDR3aa: CAWSLNNSPLHF
d_gene: NA
abundance: NA
v_gene: TRBV30
j_gene: TRBJ1-6

CDR3nt: TGTGCCAGCAGTTTGACTAGCGTAATGTACAATGAGCAGTTCTTC
CDR3aa: CASSLTSVMYNEQFF
d_gene: TRBD2
abundance: NA
v_gene: TRBV14
j_gene: TRBJ2-1

CDR3nt: TGTGCCAGCAGTATCGGACAGGGGGGTGAAGCTTTCTTT
CDR3aa: CASSIGQGGEAFF
d_gene: TRBD1
abundance: NA
v_gene: TRBV27
j_gene: TRBJ1-1

CDR3nt: TGTGCCAGCAGGAGTACCTCTGGGGCCAACGTCCTGACTTTC
CDR3aa: CASRSTSGANVLTF
d_gene: NA
abundance: few
v_gene: TRBV2
j_gene: TRBJ2-6

CDR3nt: TGTGCCAGCAGTAGACTAGCGGGAGAGACCCAGTACTTC
CDR3aa: CASSRLAGETQYF
d_gene: TRBD2
abundance: NA
v_gene: TRBV6-1
j_gene: TRBJ2-5

CDR3nt: TGTGCCAGCAGCTTTAGGACTCTTTTTAAGGAGGGCTACACCTTC
CDR3aa: CASSFRTLFKEGYTF
d_gene: NA
abundance: NA
v_gene: TRBV7-9
j_gene: TRBJ1-2

CDR3nt: TGTGCCAGTAGTATTGGGACAGGGCGGTTGGGGGAGACCCAGTACTTC
CDR3aa: CASSIGTGRLGETQYF
d_gene: TRBD1
abundance: NA
v_gene: TRBV19
j_gene: TRBJ2-5

CDR3nt: TGTGCCAGCAGGGGGGGGGCAGGCAATCAGCCCCAGCATTTT
CDR3aa: CASRGGAGNQPQHF
d_gene: NA
abundance: NA
v_gene: TRBV6-5
j_gene: TRBJ1-5

CDR3nt: TGTGCCTGGAGTGGGGGGACAGGGGGCGGTCAGCCCCAGCATTTT
CDR3aa: CAWSGGTGGGQPQHF
d_gene: TRBD1
abundance: NA
v_gene: TRBV30
j_gene: TRBJ1-5

CDR3nt: TGCGCCAGCAAGGGATCGGGGGGAGCAGATACGCAGTATTTT
CDR3aa: CASKGSGGADTQYF
d_gene: TRBD2
abundance: NA
v_gene: TRBV5-1
j_gene: TRBJ2-3

CDR3nt: TGTGCCAGTAGTTGGACTTCTAATGAGCAGTTCTTC
CDR3aa: CASSWTSNEQFF
d_gene: NA
abundance: NA
v_gene: TRBV19
j_gene: TRBJ2-1

CDR3nt: TGCGCCAGCAGCCAAGACTCGGGCACAGATACGCAGTATTTT
CDR3aa: CASSQDSGTDTQYF
d_gene: NA
abundance: NA
v_gene: TRBV4-3
j_gene: TRBJ2-3

CDR3nt: TGTGCCAGCAGCTTGGGTCAGGGAAGCGCAGATACGCAGTATTTT
CDR3aa: CASSLGQGSADTQYF
d_gene: NA
abundance: few
v_gene: TRBV5-6
j_gene: TRBJ2-3

CDR3nt: TGTGCCTGGAGTGTCGGACTAGCGGGGGCCCAAGAGACCCAGTACTTC
CDR3aa: CAWSVGLAGAQETQYF
d_gene: TRBD2
abundance: NA
v_gene: TRBV30
j_gene: TRBJ2-5

CDR3nt: TGTGCCAGCAGAGGACAGGGTAGCACTGAAGCTTTCTTT
CDR3aa: CASRGQGSTEAFF
d_gene: TRBD1
abundance: NA
v_gene: TRBV14
j_gene: TRBJ1-1

CDR3nt: TGTGCCAGTAGTCCCGGGACATCAGCCTACGAGCAGTACTTC
CDR3aa: CASSPGTSAYEQYF
d_gene: NA
abundance: NA
v_gene: TRBV19
j_gene: TRBJ2-7

CDR3nt: TGCAGCGTTGACACAATCTATACGGAGGAGGAGACCCAGTACTTC
CDR3aa: CSVDTIYTEEETQYF
d_gene: NA
abundance: NA
v_gene: TRBV29-1
j_gene: TRBJ2-5

CDR3nt: TGTGCCAGCAGCCCCCGGGACAGGGTTGGCCTACGAGAGACCCAGTACTTC
CDR3aa: CASSPRDRVGLRETQYF
d_gene: TRBD1
abundance: NA
v_gene: TRBV7-9
j_gene: TRBJ2-5

CDR3nt: TGTGCCAGCAGCTTAGCGGGGAGGGACACTGAAGCTTTCTTT
CDR3aa: CASSLAGRDTEAFF
d_gene: NA
abundance: NA
v_gene: TRBV7-8
j_gene: TRBJ1-1

CDR3nt: TGTGCCAGTAGGGGACAGGGTGGCCTGGAGACCCAGTACTTC
CDR3aa: CASRGQGGLETQYF
d_gene: TRBD1
abundance: NA
v_gene: TRBV19
j_gene: TRBJ2-5

CDR3nt: TGTGCCAGCAGCAAAGTCCAGGGGAATTCACCCCTCCACTTT
CDR3aa: CASSKVQGNSPLHF
d_gene: NA
abundance: NA
v_gene: TRBV21-1
j_gene: TRBJ1-6

CDR3nt: TGTGCCAGCAAATTGGGGGGAGGCCACGTGGAGCAGTACTTC
CDR3aa: CASKLGGGHVEQYF
d_gene: NA
abundance: NA
v_gene: TRBV27
j_gene: TRBJ2-7

CDR3nt: TGTGCCTGTCTAATCTCCGGGGAGCTGTTTTTT
CDR3aa: CACLISGELFF
d_gene: NA
abundance: NA
v_gene: TRBV30
j_gene: TRBJ2-2

CDR3nt: TGTGCCAGCAGCTTGGCCGGGACAGGGAACGAAAAACTGTTTTTT
CDR3aa: CASSLAGTGNEKLFF
d_gene: TRBD1
abundance: NA
v_gene: TRBV11-3
j_gene: TRBJ1-4

CDR3nt: TGCGCCAGCAGCCAAGAAGTGACAGGGGGGTCTAAAAACACCGGGGAGCTGTTTTTT
CDR3aa: CASSQEVTGGSKNTGELFF
d_gene: TRBD1
abundance: NA
v_gene: TRBV4-3
j_gene: TRBJ2-2

CDR3nt: TGCGCCAGCAGTGAGGGAGGGGCCGGAGAGACCCAGTACTTC
CDR3aa: CASSEGGAGETQYF
d_gene: NA
abundance: NA
v_gene: TRBV10-1
j_gene: TRBJ2-5

CDR3nt: TGTGCCACCAGCAGAGGGGCAGGGGCGAACACTGAAGCTTTCTTT
CDR3aa: CATSRGAGANTEAFF
d_gene: NA
abundance: NA
v_gene: TRBV15
j_gene: TRBJ1-1

CDR3nt: TGTGCCAGCAGTCCTAGGGAAAGGGGGCGAGAGACCCAGTACTTC
CDR3aa: CASSPRERGRETQYF
d_gene: TRBD1
abundance: NA
v_gene: TRBV6-6
j_gene: TRBJ2-5